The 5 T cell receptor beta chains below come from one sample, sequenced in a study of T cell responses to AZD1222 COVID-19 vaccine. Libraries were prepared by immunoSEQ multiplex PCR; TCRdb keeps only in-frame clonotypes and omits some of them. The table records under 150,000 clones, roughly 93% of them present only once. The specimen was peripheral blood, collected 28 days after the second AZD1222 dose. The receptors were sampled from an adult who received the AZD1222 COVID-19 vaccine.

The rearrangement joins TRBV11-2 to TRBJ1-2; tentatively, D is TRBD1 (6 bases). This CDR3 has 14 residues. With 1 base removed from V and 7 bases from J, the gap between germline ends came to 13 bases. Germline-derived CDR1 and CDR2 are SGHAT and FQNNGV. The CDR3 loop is CASSLVAGGGGYTF. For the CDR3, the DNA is TGTGCCAGCAGCTTAGTCGCCGGGGGCGGTGGCTACACCTTC.

The CDR3 loop reads CASSLVRNGPYEQYF. CDR3 DNA sequence: TGTGCCAGCAGCTTGGTGCGTAATGGACCCTACGAGCAGTACTTC. The chain employs TRBV5-6 and TRBJ2-7; no clear D gene. CDR1 and CDR2 from the germline V gene are SGHDT and YYEEEE. V was clipped by 0 bases and J by 2 bases, with 12 bases between them. The CDR3 spans 15 residues.

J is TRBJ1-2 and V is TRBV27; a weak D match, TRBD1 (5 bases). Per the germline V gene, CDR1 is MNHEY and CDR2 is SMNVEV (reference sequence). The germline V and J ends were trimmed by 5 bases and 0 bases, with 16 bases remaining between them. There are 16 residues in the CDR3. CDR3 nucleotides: TGTGCCAGCAGTCCTACCGGGACGGGATCTAACTATGGCTACACCTTC. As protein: CASSPTGTGSNYGYTF.

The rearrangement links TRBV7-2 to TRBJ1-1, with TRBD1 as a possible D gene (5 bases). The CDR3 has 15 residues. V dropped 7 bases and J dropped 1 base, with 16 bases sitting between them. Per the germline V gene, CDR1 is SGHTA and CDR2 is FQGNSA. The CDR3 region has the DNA TGTGCCAGCACCTTGAGGCAGGGCAAGAACACTGAAGCTTTCTTT. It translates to CASTLRQGKNTEAFF.

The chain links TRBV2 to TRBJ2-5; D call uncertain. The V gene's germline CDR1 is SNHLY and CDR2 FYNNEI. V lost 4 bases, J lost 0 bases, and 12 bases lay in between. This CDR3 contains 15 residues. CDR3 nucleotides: TGTGCCAGCAGTGTCGAAAGATCTCACCAAGAGACCCAGTACTTC. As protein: CASSVERSHQETQYF.